A single sample is the source of the 5 T cell receptor beta chains below, sequenced in a study of T cell repertoires in cytomegalovirus infection. The antigens for these receptors are not known. TCRdb fed the reads into MiXCR, producing one record per CDR3 protein. Of about 60,000 distinct CDR3 sequences in the sample, roughly 34% were seen once. Material: PBMCs, sequenced either directly or after in vitro stimulation (not recorded which). The origin of the receptors is a human donor in good health (CMV status not recorded). Some clones in this sample may be carry-over from other donors' samples.

The chain is built from TRBV19 and TRBJ2-1, with TRBD1 as a possible D gene (6 bases). V dropped 2 bases and J dropped 5 bases, with 13 bases sitting between them. Germline lookup yields CDR1 LNHDA and CDR2 SQIVND (reference sequence). The CDR3 consists of 15 residues. CDR3 region: CASSIRGTTNNEQFF. The CDR3 DNA is TGTGCCAGTAGTATAAGAGGGACAACCAACAATGAGCAGTTCTTC.

The rearrangement uses TRBV7-6 and TRBJ1-6; D gene uncertain. Trimming stripped 1 base from V and 0 bases from J, with 13 bases between. CDR1 and CDR2 (germline): SGHVS, FNYEAQ. The CDR3 length is 18 residues. The CDR3 protein is CASSLGRTDRSYNSPLHF. The CDR3 DNA follows: TGTGCCAGCAGCTTAGGGAGGACGGATCGCTCCTATAATTCACCCCTCCACTTT. Full variable domain (missing parts from reference TRBV7-6 and TRBJ1-6): GAGVSQSPRYKVTKRGQDVALRCDPISGHVSLYWYRQALGQGPEFLTYFNYEAQQDKSGLPNDRFSAERPEGSISTLTIQRTEQRDSAMYRCASSLGRTDRSYNSPLHFGNGTRLTVT.

This clonotype was seen a handful of times. J is TRBJ2-5 and V is TRBV2; D unresolved. V gave up 5 bases and J gave up 7 bases, with 11 bases separating them. The CDR3 spans 12 residues. Germline loops: CDR1 SNHLY, CDR2 FYNNEI. CDR3 loop: CASSIGPGTQYF. The CDR3 nucleotides read TGTGCCAGCAGTATCGGGCCTGGGACCCAGTACTTC.

The chain recombines TRBV6-5 with TRBJ2-1; TRBD2 matches 11 bases. The CDR3 length is 16 residues. V shed 0 bases and J 4 bases; nucleotides not matched to a gene: 2. Germline CDR1 reads MNHEY; CDR2 reads SVGAGI. Here the CDR3 reads CASSYSPSGGYNEQFF. The CDR3 nucleotides read TGTGCCAGCAGTTACTCCCCTAGCGGGGGGTACAATGAGCAGTTCTTC.

This clonotype came up a few times. The V call is TRBV7-8, the J call TRBJ2-5; TRBD1 might be the D (6 bases). The length of the CDR3 is 15 residues. The germline V gene has CDR1 SGHVS and CDR2 FQNEAQ. Trimming removed 9 bases from V and 0 bases from J, with 17 bases in between. The CDR3 loop reads CARYLQRQDQETQYF. In nucleotides, the CDR3 is TGTGCCAGATATCTGCAGAGACAGGACCAAGAGACCCAGTACTTC. Variable domain in full (rest from reference TRBV7-8 and TRBJ2-5): GAGVSQSPRYKVAKRGQDVALRCDPISGHVSLFWYQQALGQGPEFLTYFQNEAQLDKSGLPSDRFFAERPEGSVSTLKIQRTQQEDSAVYLCARYLQRQDQETQYFGPGTRLLVL.